This record concerns one T cell receptor (beta chain) sequence. Its antigen is unidentified. The sample is drawn from a study of cytomegalovirus exposure and HLA in healthy donors. General study points: The study recorded over 150 TCR beta chains that were cytomegalovirus-associated.

The germline V gene has CDR1 SGHAT and CDR2 FQNNGV. This CDR3 comprises 14 residues. The ends lost 5 bases at V and 3 bases at J; junction bases unmatched: 3. Sequenced by immunoSEQ multiplex PCR; TCRdb stores in-frame clones only, minus some. Of some 130,000 clones listed, around 89% are singletons. This TCR was sampled from a woman aged 18 to 35 in good health and CMV-seropositive. Material: PBMCs. The chain has TRBV11-2 and TRBJ2-1, with 8 nucleotides matching TRBD1. This CDR3 is CASSRTGSYNEQFF. The CDR3, as DNA: TGTGCCAGCAGCCGGACAGGGAGCTACAATGAGCAGTTCTTC.